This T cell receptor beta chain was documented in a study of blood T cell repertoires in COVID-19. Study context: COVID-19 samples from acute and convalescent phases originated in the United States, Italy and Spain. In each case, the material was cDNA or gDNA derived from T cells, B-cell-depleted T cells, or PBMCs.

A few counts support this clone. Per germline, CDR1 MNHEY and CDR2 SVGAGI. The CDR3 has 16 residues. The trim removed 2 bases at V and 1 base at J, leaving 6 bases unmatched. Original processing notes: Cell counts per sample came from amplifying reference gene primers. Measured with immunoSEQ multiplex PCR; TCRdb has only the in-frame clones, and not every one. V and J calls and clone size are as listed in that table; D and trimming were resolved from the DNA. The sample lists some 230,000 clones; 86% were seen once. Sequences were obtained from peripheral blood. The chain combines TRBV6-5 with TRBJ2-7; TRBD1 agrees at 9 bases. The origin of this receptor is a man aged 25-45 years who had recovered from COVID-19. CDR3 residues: CASSYEDGTGSYEQYF. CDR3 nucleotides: TGTGCCAGCAGTTACGAGGATGGGACAGGGTCCTACGAGCAGTACTTC.